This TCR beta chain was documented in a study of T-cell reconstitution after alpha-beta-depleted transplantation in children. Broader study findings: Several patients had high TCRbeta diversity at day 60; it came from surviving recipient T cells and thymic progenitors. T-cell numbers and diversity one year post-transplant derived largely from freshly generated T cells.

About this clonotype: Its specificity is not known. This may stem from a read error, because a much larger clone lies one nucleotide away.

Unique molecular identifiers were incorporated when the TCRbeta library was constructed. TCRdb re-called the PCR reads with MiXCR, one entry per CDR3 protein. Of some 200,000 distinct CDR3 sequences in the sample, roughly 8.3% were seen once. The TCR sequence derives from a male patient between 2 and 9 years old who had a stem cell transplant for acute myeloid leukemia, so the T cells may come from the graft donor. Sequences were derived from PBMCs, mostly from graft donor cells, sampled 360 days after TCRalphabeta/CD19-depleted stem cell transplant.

Here the CDR3 reads CCAPRAGGPMNEQFF. The CDR3 nucleotides read TGCTGTGCTCCCCGGGCGGGGGGGCCTATGAATGAGCAGTTCTTC. This chain connects TRBV20-1 to TRBJ2-1; 9 nucleotides match TRBD2. This CDR3 is 15 amino acids long. The germline V gene encodes CDR1 DFQATT and CDR2 SNEGSKA (reference sequence).